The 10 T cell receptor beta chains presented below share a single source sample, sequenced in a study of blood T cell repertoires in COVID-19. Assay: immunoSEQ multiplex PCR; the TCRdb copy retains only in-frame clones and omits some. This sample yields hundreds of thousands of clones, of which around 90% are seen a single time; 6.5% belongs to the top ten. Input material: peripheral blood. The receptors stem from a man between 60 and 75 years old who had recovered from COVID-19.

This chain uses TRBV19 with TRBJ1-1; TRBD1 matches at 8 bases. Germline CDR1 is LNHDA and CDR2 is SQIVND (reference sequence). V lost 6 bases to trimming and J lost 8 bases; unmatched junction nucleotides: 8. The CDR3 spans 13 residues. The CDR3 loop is CASSDPGQGEAFF. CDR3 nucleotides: TGTGCCAGTAGCGACCCCGGACAGGGAGAAGCTTTCTTT.

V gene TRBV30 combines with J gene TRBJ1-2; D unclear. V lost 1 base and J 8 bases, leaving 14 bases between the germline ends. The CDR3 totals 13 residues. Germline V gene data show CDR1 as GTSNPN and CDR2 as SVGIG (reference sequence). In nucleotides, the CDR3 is TGTGCCTGGAGTGGAGTCGGACTCGGCGGCTACACCTTC. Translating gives CAWSGVGLGGYTF.

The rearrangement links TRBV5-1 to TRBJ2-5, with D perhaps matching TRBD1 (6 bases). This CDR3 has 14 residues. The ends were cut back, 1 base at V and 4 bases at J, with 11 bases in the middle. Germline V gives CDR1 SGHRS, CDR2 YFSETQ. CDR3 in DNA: TGCGCCAGCAGCTTGTTCCAGGGGAGAGAGACCCAGTACTTC. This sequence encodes CASSLFQGRETQYF.

The CDR3: CASSEAPQRGDTQYF. The CDR3 bases are TGTGCCAGCAGCGAGGCACCTCAACGAGGAGATACGCAGTATTTT. The rearrangement uses TRBV9 and TRBJ2-3, with no clear D. The CDR3 has 15 residues. V was trimmed by 3 bases and J by 5 bases, leaving 16 bases between them. The germline V gene encodes CDR1 SGDLS and CDR2 YYNGEE.

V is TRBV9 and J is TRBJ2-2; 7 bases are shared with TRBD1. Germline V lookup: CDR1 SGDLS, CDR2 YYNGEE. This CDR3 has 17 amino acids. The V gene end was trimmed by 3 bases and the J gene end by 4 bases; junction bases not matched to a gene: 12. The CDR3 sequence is CASSAPGTPGGTGELFF. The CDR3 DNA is TGTGCCAGCAGCGCGCCCGGGACCCCAGGGGGCACCGGGGAGCTGTTTTTT.

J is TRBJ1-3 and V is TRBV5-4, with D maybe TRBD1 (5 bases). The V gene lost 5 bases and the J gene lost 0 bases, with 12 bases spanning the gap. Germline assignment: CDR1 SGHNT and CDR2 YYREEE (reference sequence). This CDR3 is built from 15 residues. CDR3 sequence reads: CASRPWGGSGNTIYF. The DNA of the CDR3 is TGTGCCAGCAGGCCCTGGGGGGGCTCTGGAAACACCATATATTTT.

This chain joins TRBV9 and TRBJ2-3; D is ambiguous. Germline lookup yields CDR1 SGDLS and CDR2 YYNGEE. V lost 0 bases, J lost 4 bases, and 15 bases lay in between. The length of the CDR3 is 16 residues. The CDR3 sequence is CASSVGNSGRADTQYF. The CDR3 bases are TGTGCCAGCAGCGTAGGCAATAGTGGTCGGGCAGATACGCAGTATTTT.

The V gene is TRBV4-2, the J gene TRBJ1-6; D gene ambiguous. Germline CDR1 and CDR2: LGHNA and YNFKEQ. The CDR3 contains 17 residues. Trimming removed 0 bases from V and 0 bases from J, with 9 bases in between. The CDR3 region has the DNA TGTGCCAGCAGCCAAGAGGCCGTCGCCTCCTATAATTCACCCCTCCACTTT. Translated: CASSQEAVASYNSPLHF.

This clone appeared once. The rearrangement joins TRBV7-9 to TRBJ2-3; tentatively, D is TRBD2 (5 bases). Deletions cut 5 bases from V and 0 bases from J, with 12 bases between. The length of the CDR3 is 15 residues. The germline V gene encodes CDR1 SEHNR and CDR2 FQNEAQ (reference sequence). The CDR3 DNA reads TGTGCCAGCAGCAAAGCGGCCCCTAGCACAGATACGCAGTATTTT. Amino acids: CASSKAAPSTDTQYF.

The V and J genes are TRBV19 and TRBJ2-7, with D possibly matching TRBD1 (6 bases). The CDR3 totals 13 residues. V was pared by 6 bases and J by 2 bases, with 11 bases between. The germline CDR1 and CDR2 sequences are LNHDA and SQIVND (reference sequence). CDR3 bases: TGTGCCAGTAGCCCCGGGACAACCTACGAGCAGTACTTC. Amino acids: CASSPGTTYEQYF.